This T cell receptor beta chain was recovered during a study of cytomegalovirus exposure and HLA in healthy donors. Study summary: There were some 120 million unique TCR beta sequences, drawn from roughly 200 million T cells, in an earlier analysis.

CDR1 and CDR2 (germline): SGHRS, YFSETQ. V was trimmed by 3 bases and J by 5 bases, leaving 14 bases between them. The CDR3 consists of 14 residues. This clone was observed a handful of times. Researchers ran the PCR with 60 Vbeta and 13 Jbeta primers. Sequencing was performed with immunoSEQ multiplex PCR; in TCRdb, only in-frame clones are kept and a portion is missing. This sample has approximately 190,000 clones, with about an eighth found just once. Specimen: PBMCs. The V and J genes are TRBV5-1 and TRBJ1-2; D call uncertain. This sequence originates from a man over 45 in good health and CMV-seropositive. Written as DNA, the CDR3 is TGCGCCAGCAGCTCGTCCACAGTGCCTTATGGCTACACCTTC. Amino acids: CASSSSTVPYGYTF.